A selection of T cell receptor beta chains follows, all from one sample in a study of T cells in Graves' hyperthyroidism and ophthalmopathy. TCRdb fed the multiplex PCR reads into MiXCR, producing one record per CDR3 protein. The sample yields some 150,000 distinct CDR3 sequences, around 20% seen once. The specimen sequenced was blood. Receptors were obtained from a woman in her 50s with Graves' hyperthyroidism that later progressed to Graves' ophthalmopathy. Each CDR3 is given with its conserved first and last residue. Fields, in order: CDR3 DNA, CDR3 protein, D gene, J gene, V gene, clone size. The D gene is left open where the match is weak. Only some rows state a clone size, as once, few, many or a class for expanded clones.

DNA: TGCGCCAGCAGCCAAGGGACTAGCGGGAGGGCCTTGGGCAATGAGCAGTTCTTC; CDR3: CASSQGTSGRALGNEQFF; D: TRBD2; J: TRBJ2-1; V: TRBV4-1; size: .
DNA: TGTGCCAGCAGTTTCGCCGGGACAGTGAACACTGAAGCTTTCTTT; CDR3: CASSFAGTVNTEAFF; D: TRBD1; J: TRBJ1-1; V: TRBV12-3/TRBV12-4; size: many
DNA: TGTGCCAGCTCACCACCGCCAGGGGTGCGAGCTTTCTTT; CDR3: CASSPPPGVRAFF; D: .; J: TRBJ1-1; V: TRBV18; size: many
DNA: TGTGCCAGCAGTCTATCTAGCGGGAGGGATACGCAGTATTTT; CDR3: CASSLSSGRDTQYF; D: TRBD2; J: TRBJ2-3; V: TRBV2; size: few
DNA: TGTGCCAGCAGTGCGGACAGGGGGCTTACCGGGGAGCTGTTTTTT; CDR3: CASSADRGLTGELFF; D: TRBD1; J: TRBJ2-2; V: TRBV6-1; size: many
DNA: TGTGCCAGCAGCAACGACGTCAGGACCCAGTACTTC; CDR3: CASSNDVRTQYF; D: .; J: TRBJ2-5; V: TRBV27; size: many
DNA: TGTGCCAGCGGCCCCATCCCACCGACTGGGGCCAACGTCCTGACTTTC; CDR3: CASGPIPPTGANVLTF; D: .; J: TRBJ2-6; V: TRBV27; size: few
DNA: TGTGCCAGCAGCCAAGGTCCTGGGATTTACACTGAAGCTTTCTTT; CDR3: CASSQGPGIYTEAFF; D: .; J: TRBJ1-1; V: TRBV3-1; size: many
DNA: TGTGCCAGCAGAATGACAGGGGTAGCAGATACGCAGTATTTT; CDR3: CASRMTGVADTQYF; D: TRBD1; J: TRBJ2-3; V: TRBV11-2; size: many
DNA: TGTGCCAGCAGCCGCCTAGCGGGAGACGGACACGAGCAGTACTTC; CDR3: CASSRLAGDGHEQYF; D: TRBD2; J: TRBJ2-7; V: TRBV6-1; size: many
DNA: TGTGCCAGCAGTTCCCGGACAGGGCCCTACGAGCAGTACTTC; CDR3: CASSSRTGPYEQYF; D: TRBD1; J: TRBJ2-7; V: TRBV28; size: .
DNA: TGCAGTGCCTTAACCTTTGACAGGGACTGGAACACTGAAGCTTTCTTT; CDR3: CSALTFDRDWNTEAFF; D: TRBD1; J: TRBJ1-1; V: TRBV20-1; size: few
DNA: TGTGCCAGCAGCGACACCGGGACACTGAACACTGAAGCTTTCTTT; CDR3: CASSDTGTLNTEAFF; D: .; J: TRBJ1-1; V: TRBV3-1; size: many
DNA: TGTGCCAGCAGCTTAAAGTCAAGCATCGGGAGTCCGGTTACCTACGAGCAGTACTTC; CDR3: CASSLKSSIGSPVTYEQYF; D: .; J: TRBJ2-7; V: TRBV11-2; size: many
DNA: TGTGCCAGCAAGGAGCGGGACACCGGGGAGCTGTTTTTT; CDR3: CASKERDTGELFF; D: .; J: TRBJ2-2; V: TRBV6-2/TRBV6-3; size: many
DNA: TGTGCCAGCAGTTACTCCCGGACAGGAACACAGCCCCAGCATTTT; CDR3: CASSYSRTGTQPQHF; D: TRBD1; J: TRBJ1-5; V: TRBV6-2/TRBV6-3; size: once
DNA: TGTGCCAGCAGTTTATACAGGGCTGTCACCTACGAGCAGTACTTC; CDR3: CASSLYRAVTYEQYF; D: .; J: TRBJ2-7; V: TRBV28; size: many
DNA: TGTGCCAGCAGTTTATCCCCCGGCGGGGGACGTACTGAAGCTTTCTTT; CDR3: CASSLSPGGGRTEAFF; D: .; J: TRBJ1-1; V: TRBV27; size: many